This TCR beta chain was obtained from a study of quantifying T cell responses using KT2 cells. Study-level information: RNA was reverse transcribed with TCR alpha and beta constant-region primers.

In its sample, this clonotype was seen many times. The cDNA 3' end received a ligated oligonucleotide with a UMI. An equimolar mix of RC1.1 and RC1.2 primed the beta chain across TRBC1 and TRBC2. Via MiXCR, TCRdb re-called the UMI-ligation and nested PCR reads, giving one row per CDR3 protein. Of some 48,000 distinct CDR3 sequences listed, about 9.9% are singletons. CDR1 and CDR2 from the germline V gene are SGHAT and FQNNGV. Unmatched junction bases numbered 3, after V lost 5 bases and J lost 3 bases. The CDR3 has 13 residues. The V call is TRBV11-2, the J call TRBJ2-7, with 8 nucleotides matching TRBD2. This TCR derives from a human donor. The sequencing input was PBMCs spiked with cells of the T cell clone KT2. CDR3: CASSRTSSYEQYF. CDR3 in DNA: TGTGCCAGCAGCCGGACTAGCAGCTACGAGCAGTACTTC.